What follows are 27 T cell receptor beta chains derived from one specimen sequenced in a study of long-term antiretroviral therapy in people with HIV. Version v3.0 of the immunoSEQ assay was performed at survey level. Using immunoSEQ multiplex PCR, the repertoire was profiled, and TCRdb retains in-frame clones only, with some absent. The repertoire consists of fewer than 30,000 clones, with roughly four fifths occurring once and the leading ten covering around 5.3%. The input for sequencing was unsorted PBMCs, taken 0.7 years before starting antiretroviral therapy. The source is a man between 25 and 39 years old with HIV.

The V and J genes are TRBV6-1 and TRBJ2-1, with a tentative D call TRBD1 (5 bases). V shed 4 bases and J shed 0 bases, with 13 bases lying between them. The CDR3 spans 16 residues. Per the germline V gene, CDR1 is MNHNS and CDR2 is SASEGT. In DNA, the CDR3 is TGTGCCAGCAGTGGAGAGATCCAGGGCTCCTACAATGAGCAGTTCTTC. It codes for CASSGEIQGSYNEQFF.

The rearrangement joins TRBV9 to TRBJ2-3, with a tentative D call TRBD1 (5 bases). The CDR3 totals 15 residues. CDR1 and CDR2 (germline): SGDLS, YYNGEE. V dropped 5 bases and J dropped 4 bases, with 17 bases sitting between them. The CDR3 spells CASSRRGRVADTQYF. CDR3 DNA: TGTGCCAGCAGTCGTAGGGGCAGGGTTGCAGATACGCAGTATTTT.

The rearrangement links TRBV5-7 to TRBJ2-1; TRBD2 matches 10 bases. TRBV5-7 is noted as an ORF with a role that remains uncertain. The V gene end was trimmed by 5 bases and the J gene end by 5 bases; junction bases not matched to a gene: 7. The length of the CDR3 is 15 residues. In DNA, the CDR3 is TGTGCCAGCAGGGCTAGCGGGGGTAAGGACAATGAGCAGTTCTTC. Translating gives CASRASGGKDNEQFF.

The rearrangement uses TRBV12-5 and TRBJ1-1; D ambiguous. V lost 6 bases and J 1 base, leaving 12 bases between the germline ends. CDR1 is LGHNT and CDR2 is FRNRAP in the germline V gene. The CDR3 is 14 amino acids. The CDR3 bases are TGTGCTAGTGGACTGACACTGGAGAACACTGAAGCTTTCTTT. This encodes CASGLTLENTEAFF.

This clone was observed once. J is TRBJ1-1 and V is TRBV5-1; no clear D gene. Deletions cut 0 bases from V and 2 bases from J, with 20 bases between. The germline gives CDR1 SGHRS, CDR2 YFSETQ. CDR3 length equals 18 residues. This CDR3 is CASSLAPMLEQINTEAFF. Here the CDR3 DNA reads TGCGCCAGCAGCTTGGCCCCAATGCTAGAGCAGATAAACACTGAAGCTTTCTTT.

This sequence joins TRBV2 and TRBJ2-1; 7 positions agree with TRBD2. From germline, CDR1 is SNHLY and CDR2 FYNNEI. This CDR3 region has 13 residues. Trimming removed 3 bases from V and 7 bases from J; junction bases left unmatched: 3. CDR3 protein: CASSERGWNEQFF. In DNA, the CDR3 is TGTGCCAGCAGTGAGCGGGGGTGGAATGAGCAGTTCTTC.

The chain has TRBV30 and TRBJ2-1; D ambiguous. The CDR3 runs to 10 residues. From germline, CDR1 is GTSNPN and CDR2 SVGIG (reference sequence). V lost 5 bases, J lost 7 bases, and 6 bases lay in between. Written as DNA, the CDR3 is TGTGCCTGGGGCCTTAATGAGCAGTTCTTC. Translating gives CAWGLNEQFF.

V usage is TRBV4-3 and J usage is TRBJ2-7; 12 positions agree with TRBD2. This CDR3 is built from 20 residues. CDR1 and CDR2 from the germline V gene are LGHNA and YSLEER. With V trimmed by 0 bases and J by 0 bases, 12 bases remained unmatched. The CDR3 DNA reads TGCGCCAGCAGCCAAGAGGTTCTAGCGGGAGGGTTAATAGACTCCTACGAGCAGTACTTC. Translated, it gives CASSQEVLAGGLIDSYEQYF.

The chain couples TRBV18 to TRBJ2-7; D is perhaps TRBD2 (6 bases). CDR1 is KGHSH and CDR2 is LQKENI in the germline V gene. There are 14 residues in the CDR3. V lost 8 bases to trimming and J lost 5 bases, with 19 bases between them. CDR3 in DNA: TGTGCCAGCCGCCATTCCGGAGGGGACCACGAGCAGTACTTC. Amino acid sequence: CASRHSGGDHEQYF.

The J gene is TRBJ2-3, the V gene TRBV6-5; 10 bases align to TRBD1. The trim removed 2 bases at V and 1 base at J, leaving 3 bases unmatched. The CDR3 covers 16 residues. CDR1 is MNHEY and CDR2 is SVGAGI in the germline V gene. CDR3 residues: CASSYGTGVGTDTQYF. CDR3 DNA sequence: TGTGCCAGCAGTTACGGGACAGGGGTGGGCACAGATACGCAGTATTTT.

The chain uses TRBV9 and TRBJ2-7; TRBD1 matches 7 bases. Germline trimming cut 4 bases from V and 0 bases from J; bases unmatched to any gene: 10. The germline V gene encodes CDR1 SGDLS and CDR2 YYNGEE. This CDR3 is 16 amino acids long. The CDR3 nucleotides read TGTGCCAGCAGCCCCCAGTCGGGGACAGCCTCCTACGAGCAGTACTTC. Protein: CASSPQSGTASYEQYF.

For this clone: Other DNA sequences from this sample encode an identical CDR3 as well. The rearrangement links TRBV19 to TRBJ2-6, with D possibly being TRBD1 (5 bases). CDR1 is LNHDA, CDR2 SQIVND, per germline (reference sequence). Trimming removed 2 bases at V and 2 bases at J, with 7 bases between. The CDR3 contains 15 residues. Here the CDR3 DNA reads TGTGCCAGTAGTATACAGGGAACTGGGGCCAACGTCCTGACTTTC. It translates to CASSIQGTGANVLTF.

This clone has just one count. This rearrangement joins TRBV28 to TRBJ1-6; D is unclear. CDR1 MDHEN and CDR2 SYDVKM come from the germline V gene. Trimming removed 6 bases from V and 7 bases from J, with 7 bases in between. The CDR3 length is 12 residues. Here the CDR3 DNA reads TGTGCCAGCAGAGAACCCAATTCACCCCTCCACTTT. Translation gives CASREPNSPLHF.

The chain combines TRBV5-4 with TRBJ1-6; 8 bases are shared with TRBD1. Germline V gene sequence: CDR1 SGHNT, CDR2 YYREEE (reference sequence). CDR3 length: 16 amino acids. V gave up 1 base and J gave up 10 bases; unmatched junction bases: 10. CDR3 sequence: CASSLPLPGGWSPLHF. In DNA form, the CDR3 reads TGTGCCAGCAGCTTGCCGCTACCAGGGGGCTGGTCACCCCTCCACTTT.

The chain uses TRBV5-1 and TRBJ1-2; D unresolved. This CDR3 is 14 amino acids long. In germline, CDR1 is SGHRS, CDR2 YFSETQ. V was clipped by 0 bases and J by 4 bases, with 10 bases between them. The CDR3 DNA follows: TGCGCCAGCAGCTTGGGGCAGGAGCTCTATGGCTACACCTTC. The encoded protein is CASSLGQELYGYTF.

The DNA for the CDR3 is TGTGCCAGCAGCTCCGCTAGCGGGAGGTACCACAATGAGCAGTTCTTC. It translates to CASSSASGRYHNEQFF. The gene calls are TRBV7-9 and TRBJ2-1; TRBD2 matches 11 bases. The germline gives CDR1 SEHNR, CDR2 FQNEAQ (reference sequence). The CDR3 runs 16 residues. Trimming removed 4 bases from V and 5 bases from J; junction bases left unmatched: 7.

The rearrangement links TRBV9 to TRBJ1-2, with D perhaps matching TRBD1 (6 bases). The length of the CDR3 is 14 residues. Trimming removed 2 bases at V and 2 bases at J, with 10 bases between. CDR1 and CDR2 (germline): SGDLS, YYNGEE. This chain's CDR3 is CASSVQGQNYGYTF. DNA of the CDR3: TGTGCCAGCAGCGTTCAAGGACAGAACTATGGCTACACCTTC. Full variable domain (outside the CDR3, taken from reference TRBV9 and TRBJ1-2): DSGVTQTPKHLITATGQRVTLRCSPRSGDLSVYWYQQSLDQGLQFLIQYYNGEERAKGNILERFSAQQFPDLHSELNLSSLELGDSALYFCASSVQGQNYGYTFGSGTRLTVV.

The chain uses TRBV4-1 and TRBJ2-5; D is uncertain. Trimming pared 4 bases from V and 2 bases from J, leaving 11 bases between. This CDR3 has 14 residues. Germline values: CDR1 MGHRA, CDR2 YSYEKL. CDR3 in amino acids: CASSPFGVQETQYF. DNA for the CDR3: TGCGCCAGCAGCCCATTTGGGGTGCAAGAGACCCAGTACTTC.

J is TRBJ2-3 and V is TRBV4-1, with TRBD2 matching over 12 bases. V was clipped by 3 bases and J by 3 bases; unmatched bases: 7. Germline loops: CDR1 MGHRA, CDR2 YSYEKL. This CDR3 spans 17 amino acids. This CDR3 is CASSHDPSGRETDTQYF. The CDR3 DNA sequence: TGCGCCAGCAGCCATGACCCTAGCGGGAGGGAGACAGATACGCAGTATTTT.

The chain employs TRBV19 and TRBJ1-1; 8 bases align to TRBD1. There are 15 residues in the CDR3. Germline CDR1 is LNHDA and CDR2 is SQIVND (reference sequence). The junction had 5 bases not matched to a gene; V was cut back by 1 base and J by 4 bases. The CDR3 DNA follows: TGTGCCAGTAGTATAGGAGACAGGGGATTCACTGAAGCTTTCTTT. Residues: CASSIGDRGFTEAFF.

This chain connects TRBV5-5 to TRBJ2-1; 8 bases are shared with TRBD1. The V gene end was trimmed by 4 bases and the J gene end by 7 bases; junction bases not matched to a gene: 7. The CDR3 has 14 residues. The germline gives CDR1 SGHKS, CDR2 YYEKEE (reference sequence). CDR3 sequence: CASSPRTGWNEQFF. As DNA, the CDR3 is TGTGCCAGCAGCCCGAGGACAGGGTGGAATGAGCAGTTCTTC.

This clone came up once. The genes are TRBV28 and TRBJ2-2; 8 nucleotides match TRBD1. J lost 0 bases, V lost 6 bases, and 6 bases had no gene match. The germline gives CDR1 MDHEN, CDR2 SYDVKM. The CDR3 consists of 16 residues. CDR3 sequence (DNA): TGTGCCAGCAGGCCACCGGGACAGGCGAACACCGGGGAGCTGTTTTTT. Translation: CASRPPGQANTGELFF.

The chain combines TRBV6-5 with TRBJ1-5; D possibly corresponds to TRBD1 (6 bases). CDR1 and CDR2 (germline): MNHEY, SVGAGI. With 8 bases removed from V and 1 base from J, the gap between germline ends came to 9 bases. The length of the CDR3 is 13 residues. The CDR3 nucleotides read TGTGCCAGCGGCAGGGGAAGCAATCAGCCCCAGCATTTT. This encodes CASGRGSNQPQHF.

The rearrangement joins TRBV19 to TRBJ1-1; D may be TRBD1 (6 bases). The CDR3 extends over 14 amino acids. CDR1 and CDR2 (germline): LNHDA, SQIVND (reference sequence). V gave up 5 bases and J gave up 7 bases, with 17 bases separating them. CDR3 DNA: TGTGCCAGTAGTGGGCTCAGGGGCCTAAGTGAAGCTTTCTTT. It codes for CASSGLRGLSEAFF.

This clone was seen a single time. This chain joins TRBV10-3 and TRBJ2-3; 13 bases align to TRBD2. Trimming removed 11 bases from V and 4 bases from J; junction bases left unmatched: 3. This CDR3 has 13 residues. In germline, CDR1 is ENHRY, CDR2 SYGVKD. The CDR3 protein is CAAGLAGADTQYF. CDR3 coding DNA: TGTGCCGCTGGACTAGCGGGGGCAGATACGCAGTATTTT.

The gene calls are TRBV6-4 and TRBJ2-7, with D unclear. The CDR3 covers 13 residues. V was clipped by 4 bases and J by 3 bases, with 10 bases between them. The germline gives CDR1 MRHNA, CDR2 SNTAGT. The CDR3 reads CASSGLRDYEQYF. The DNA for the CDR3 is TGTGCCAGCAGTGGACTTAGGGACTACGAGCAGTACTTC.

The chain carries TRBV7-2 and TRBJ2-7; 7 bases line up with TRBD2. The V gene's germline CDR1 is SGHTA and CDR2 FQGNSA. V shed 6 bases and J 3 bases; nucleotides not matched to a gene: 11. The CDR3 has 15 amino acids. Written as DNA, the CDR3 is TGTGCCAGCAGGACTAGCAGCTATGGAGGCTACGAGCAGTACTTC. Translation: CASRTSSYGGYEQYF.